Below are 19 T cell receptor beta chains sequenced from a single sample in a study of monozygotic twins with inflammatory bowel disease. TCRdb derives one entry per CDR3 protein from the 5' RACE reads, leaving out DNA. Its clone listing holds roughly 150,000 distinct CDR3 sequences. The sequencing input was blood. These receptors came from a human donor with ulcerative colitis or Crohn's disease, or a healthy co-twin of an affected twin (not recorded which).

The chain links TRBV29-1 to TRBJ2-1. Germline V lookup: CDR1 SQVTM, CDR2 ANQGSEA. This CDR3 has 15 residues. The CDR3 is CSAKKSVFIRDEQFF.

The chain employs TRBV25-1 and TRBJ2-1; as DNA is missing, the TRBD2 call by TCRdb cannot be tested. The CDR3 sequence is 15 residues long. Germline CDR1 MGHDK, CDR2 SYGVNS. The CDR3 here is CASSGTSSAYNEQFF.

The chain carries TRBV27 and TRBJ2-3; the D gene TCRdb calls, TRBD2, cannot be checked with no DNA. There are 17 residues in the CDR3. Germline lookup yields CDR1 MNHEY and CDR2 SMNVEV (reference sequence). This chain's CDR3 is CASSSRLAGDFTDTQYF.

The rearrangement joins TRBV6-2 or TRBV6-3 to TRBJ2-1; with no DNA, the TCRdb D assignment of TRBD2 cannot be verified. The length of the CDR3 is 15 residues. Per the germline V gene, CDR1 is MNHEY and CDR2 is SVGEGT. The CDR3 is CASSYPGLVSNEQFF.

V usage is TRBV19 and J usage is TRBJ2-3; checking the TCRdb D call of TRBD1 is not possible without DNA. The CDR3 length is 19 residues. Germline lookup yields CDR1 LNHDA and CDR2 SQIVND (reference sequence). The CDR3 is CASSVNLRTGDYRTDTQYF.

V usage is TRBV21-1 and J usage is TRBJ2-1; lacking DNA, the TRBD2 call made by TCRdb goes unchecked. TRBV21-1 is noted as a pseudogene. This CDR3 is built from 17 residues. CDR3 in amino acids: CASSKEGGRRSYNEQFF.

The rearrangement joins TRBV11-1 to TRBJ2-5; TCRdb designates TRBD2, a call that cannot be tested without DNA. There are 17 residues in the CDR3. Germline loops: CDR1 SGHAT, CDR2 FQDESV (reference sequence). CDR3 protein: CASSLLLSTSSQETQYF.

This chain connects TRBV7-9 to TRBJ1-1; with no DNA, the TCRdb D assignment of TRBD1 cannot be verified. This CDR3 is 15 amino acids long. Germline CDR1 SEHNR, CDR2 FQNEAQ (reference sequence). The chain's CDR3 is CASSGTGRRDTEAFF. The full variable domain, completed using reference TRBV7-9 and TRBJ1-1, is DTGVSQNPRHKITKRGQNVTFRCDPISEHNRLYWYRQTLGQGPEFLTYFQNEAQLEKSRLLSDRFSAERPKGSFSTLEIQRTEQGDSAMYLCASSGTGRRDTEAFFGQGTRLTVV.

CDR3 protein: CAWSPLGTTGGNTIYF. The chain has TRBV30 and TRBJ1-3; TCRdb's D gene call, TRBD1, goes unchecked for lack of DNA. Germline V gene sequence: CDR1 GTSNPN, CDR2 SVGIG (reference sequence). The CDR3 loop spans 16 amino acids.

J is TRBJ2-7 and V is TRBV5-5; TCRdb picks TRBD2, but there is no DNA to check that call. The CDR3 runs to 18 residues. Germline V gene sequence: CDR1 SGHKS, CDR2 YYEKEE (reference sequence). The chain's CDR3 is CASSLGLAGGLSSYEQYF.

V gene TRBV7-2 combines with J gene TRBJ1-5. Germline CDR1 is SGHTA and CDR2 is FQGNSA. The CDR3 length is 13 residues. The CDR3: CASSPPGGGAGHF. Full variable domain (rest looked up from reference TRBV7-2 and TRBJ1-5): GAGVSQSPSNKVTEKGKDVELRCDPISGHTALYWYRQSLGQGLEFLIYFQGNSAPDKSGLPSDRFSAERTGGSVSTLTIQRTQQEDSAVYLCASSPPGGGAGHFGDGTRLSIL.

The V gene is TRBV10-3, the J gene TRBJ2-7; TCRdb indicates TRBD1, and absent DNA this call remains unverified. Looked up from germline, CDR1 is ENHRY and CDR2 is SYGVKD. CDR3 size: 15 residues. CDR3 loop: CAISGGQGSKYEQYF.

The V call is TRBV7-2, the J call TRBJ1-5; TCRdb proposes TRBD1, but this gene call is untestable without DNA. The CDR3 is 12 residues long. Per germline, CDR1 SGHTA and CDR2 FQGNSA. The CDR3 loop reads CASSLTGSAQHF.

This chain joins TRBV29-1 and TRBJ2-2; TCRdb outputs TRBD1, but without DNA this stays unchecked. The CDR3 is 16 residues long. Germline CDR1 reads SQVTM; CDR2 reads ANQGSEA. This CDR3 is CSVETGTRLGTGELFF.

The chain joins TRBV20-1 to TRBJ2-7; TCRdb gives TRBD2 as the D gene, but with no DNA this cannot be confirmed. The germline CDR1 and CDR2 sequences are DFQATT and SNEGSKA (reference sequence). This CDR3 has 15 residues. The CDR3 sequence: CSANRGPPLIYEQYF.

The chain has TRBV29-1 and TRBJ2-7; the D gene TCRdb calls, TRBD2, cannot be checked with no DNA. The CDR3 has 16 amino acids. Germline loops: CDR1 SQVTM, CDR2 ANQGSEA. The CDR3 spells CSVEVGTSLNRYEQYF.

This sequence joins TRBV24-1 and TRBJ1-5; lacking DNA, the TRBD1 call made by TCRdb goes unchecked. CDR3 length: 17 residues. Germline V gives CDR1 KGHDR, CDR2 SFDVKD. The CDR3 sequence: CATSDSGTSRTNQPQHF.

V gene TRBV5-1 combines with J gene TRBJ1-1. Germline assignment: CDR1 SGHRS and CDR2 YFSETQ. The CDR3 length is 13 residues. CDR3 amino acids: CASTLDLNTEAFF.

J is TRBJ2-7 and V is TRBV7-9; the D gene TCRdb calls, TRBD2, cannot be checked with no DNA. Germline V gives CDR1 SEHNR, CDR2 FQNEAQ (reference sequence). This CDR3 comprises 16 residues. The CDR3 sequence: CASSRNRLAGVVEQYF.